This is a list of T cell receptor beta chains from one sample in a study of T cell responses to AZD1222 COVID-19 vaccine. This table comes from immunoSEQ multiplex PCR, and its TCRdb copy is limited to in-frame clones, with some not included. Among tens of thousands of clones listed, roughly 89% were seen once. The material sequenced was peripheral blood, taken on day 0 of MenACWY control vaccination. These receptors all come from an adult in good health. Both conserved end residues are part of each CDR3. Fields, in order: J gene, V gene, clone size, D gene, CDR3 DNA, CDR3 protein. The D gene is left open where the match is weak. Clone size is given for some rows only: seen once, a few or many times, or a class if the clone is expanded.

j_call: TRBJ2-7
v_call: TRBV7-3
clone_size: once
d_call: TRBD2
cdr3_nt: TGTGCCAGCAGCGCAACTAGCGATAACTCCTACGAGCAGTACTTC
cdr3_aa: CASSATSDNSYEQYF

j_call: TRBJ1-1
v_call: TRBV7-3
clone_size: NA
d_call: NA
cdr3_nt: TGTGCCAGCAGCTTTTCGGGCCCGAACACTGAAGCTTTCTTT
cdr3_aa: CASSFSGPNTEAFF

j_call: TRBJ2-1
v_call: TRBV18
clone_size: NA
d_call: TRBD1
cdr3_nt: TGTGCCAGCTCACCGGGACAGGGAATCTCCTACAATGAGCAGTTCTTC
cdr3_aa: CASSPGQGISYNEQFF

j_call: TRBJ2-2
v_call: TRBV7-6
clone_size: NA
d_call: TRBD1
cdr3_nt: TGTGCCAGCAGCTCGGGGACAGGGGGCGAGTACGACTCGGGGGACACCGGGGAGCTGTTTTTT
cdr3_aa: CASSSGTGGEYDSGDTGELFF

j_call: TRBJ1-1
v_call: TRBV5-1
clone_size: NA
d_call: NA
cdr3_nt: TGCGCCAGCAGCTTGGAAGCTTTCTTT
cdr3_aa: CASSLEAFF

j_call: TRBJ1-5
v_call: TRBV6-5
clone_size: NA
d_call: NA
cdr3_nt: TGTGCCAGTCGACGGGTTAATCAGCCCCAGCATTTT
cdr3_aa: CASRRVNQPQHF

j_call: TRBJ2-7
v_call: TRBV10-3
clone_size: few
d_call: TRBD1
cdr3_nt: TGTGCCATCACCCAACAGGGGTTGGACGAGCAGTACTTC
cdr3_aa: CAITQQGLDEQYF

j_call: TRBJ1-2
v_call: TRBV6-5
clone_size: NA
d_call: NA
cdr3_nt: TGTGCCAGCAGTTACCGGGGGCACTATGGCTACACCTTC
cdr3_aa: CASSYRGHYGYTF

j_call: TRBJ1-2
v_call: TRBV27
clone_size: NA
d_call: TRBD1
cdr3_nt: TGTGCCAGCAGTCTAAGGACAGGGGGAAGTGGCTACACCTTC
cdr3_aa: CASSLRTGGSGYTF

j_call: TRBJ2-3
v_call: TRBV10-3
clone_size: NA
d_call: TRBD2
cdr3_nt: TGTGCCATCAGTGAGCCAGGACTAGCGGGGGTAACAGATACGCAGTATTTT
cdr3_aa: CAISEPGLAGVTDTQYF

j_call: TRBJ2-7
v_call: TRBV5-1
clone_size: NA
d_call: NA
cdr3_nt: TGCGCCAGCAGCCCATTTGGCGGTGCCGAGCAGTACTTC
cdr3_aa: CASSPFGGAEQYF

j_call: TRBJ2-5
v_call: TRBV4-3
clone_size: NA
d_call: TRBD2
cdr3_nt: TGCGCCAGCAGCGAACAGGCGGGGGGGCCGCAGACCCAGTACTTC
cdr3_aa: CASSEQAGGPQTQYF

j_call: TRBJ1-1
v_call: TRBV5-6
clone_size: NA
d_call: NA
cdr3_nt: TGTGCCAGCAGCTTCGGATTAGCAGCTTTCTTT
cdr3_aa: CASSFGLAAFF

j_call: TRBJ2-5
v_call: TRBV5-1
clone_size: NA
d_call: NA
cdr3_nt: TGCGCCAGCAGCTTAGGCTTCGAGGGAGAGACCCAGTACTTC
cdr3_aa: CASSLGFEGETQYF

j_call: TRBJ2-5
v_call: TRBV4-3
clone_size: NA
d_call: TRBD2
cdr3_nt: TGCGCCAGCAGCCAAGATGGGCGACTAGCCGGCCAAGAGACCCAGTACTTC
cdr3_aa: CASSQDGRLAGQETQYF